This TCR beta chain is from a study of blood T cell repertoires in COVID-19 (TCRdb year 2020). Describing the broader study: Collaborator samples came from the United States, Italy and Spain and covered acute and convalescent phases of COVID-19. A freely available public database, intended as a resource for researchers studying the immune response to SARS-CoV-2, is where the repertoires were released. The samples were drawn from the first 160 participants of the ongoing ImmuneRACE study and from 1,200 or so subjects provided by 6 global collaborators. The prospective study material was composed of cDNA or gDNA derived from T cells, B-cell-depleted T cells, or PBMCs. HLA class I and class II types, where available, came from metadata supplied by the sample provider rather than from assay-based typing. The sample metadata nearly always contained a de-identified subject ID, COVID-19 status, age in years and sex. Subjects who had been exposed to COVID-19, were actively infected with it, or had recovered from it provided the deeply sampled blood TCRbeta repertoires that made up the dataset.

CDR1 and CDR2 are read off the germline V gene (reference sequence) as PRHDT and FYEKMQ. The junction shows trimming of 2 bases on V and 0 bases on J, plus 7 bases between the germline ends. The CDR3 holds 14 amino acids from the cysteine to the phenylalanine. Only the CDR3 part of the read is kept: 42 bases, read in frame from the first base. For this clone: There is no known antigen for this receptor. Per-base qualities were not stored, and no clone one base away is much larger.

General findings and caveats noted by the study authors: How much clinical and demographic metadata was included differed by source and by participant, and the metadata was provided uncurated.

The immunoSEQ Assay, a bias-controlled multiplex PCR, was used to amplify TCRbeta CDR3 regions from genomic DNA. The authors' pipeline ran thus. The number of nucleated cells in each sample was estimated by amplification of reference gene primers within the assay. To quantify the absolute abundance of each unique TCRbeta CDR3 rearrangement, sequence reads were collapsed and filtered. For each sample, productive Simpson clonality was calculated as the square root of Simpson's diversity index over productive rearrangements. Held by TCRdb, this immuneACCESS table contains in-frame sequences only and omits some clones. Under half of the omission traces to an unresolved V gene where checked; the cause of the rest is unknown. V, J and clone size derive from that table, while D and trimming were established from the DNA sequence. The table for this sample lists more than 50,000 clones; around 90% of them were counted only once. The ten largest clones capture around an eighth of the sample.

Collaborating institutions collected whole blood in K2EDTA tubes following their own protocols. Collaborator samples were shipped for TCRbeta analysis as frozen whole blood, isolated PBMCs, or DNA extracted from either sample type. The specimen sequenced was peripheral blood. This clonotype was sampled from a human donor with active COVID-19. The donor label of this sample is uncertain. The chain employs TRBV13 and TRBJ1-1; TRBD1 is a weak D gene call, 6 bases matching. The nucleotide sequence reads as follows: TGTGCCAGCAGCTTAAGGGGGATGAACACTGAAGCTTTCTTT. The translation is CASSLRGMNTEAFF. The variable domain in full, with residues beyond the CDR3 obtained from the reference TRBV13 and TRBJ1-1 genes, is AAGVIQSPRHLIKEKRETATLKCYPIPRHDTVYWYQQGPGQDPQFLISFYEKMQSDKGSIPDRFSAQQFSDYHSELNMSSLELGDSALYFCASSLRGMNTEAFFGQGTRLTVV.